The rows below give T cell receptor beta chains drawn from one sample of a study of technical replicates of blood from four donors. Produced via immunoSEQ multiplex PCR; TCRdb's table is partial and in-frame only. The sample records 65,000 to 85,000 clones, roughly 98% being singletons. Sample: T cells isolated from PBMCs. These receptors were obtained from a human donor in good health. CDR3s leave out the opening cysteine and the closing phenylalanine or tryptophan. Each record gives: V gene, CDR3 protein.

v_call: TRBV2
cdr3_aa: ASTPEGRAGAEQF

v_call: TRBV6-1
cdr3_aa: ASSGLAGGLGEQY

v_call: TRBV5-5
cdr3_aa: ASSPGQGAYEQY

v_call: TRBV6-1
cdr3_aa: ASRNRGHDEQF

v_call: TRBV11-3
cdr3_aa: ASSPRGGRTYEQY

v_call: TRBV11-2
cdr3_aa: ASSLWGGTNYGYT

v_call: TRBV5-1
cdr3_aa: ASSGSSYNEQF

v_call: TRBV6-1
cdr3_aa: ASSDWDSGTYEQY

v_call: TRBV5-1
cdr3_aa: ASSLTGSQTEAF

v_call: TRBV4-1
cdr3_aa: ASSPGQGVLSSGNTIY

v_call: TRBV30
cdr3_aa: AWKGEGSPLH

v_call: TRBV4-2
cdr3_aa: ASSQTGLAPEAF

v_call: TRBV10-3
cdr3_aa: AIRGTSGYNEQF

v_call: TRBV7-9
cdr3_aa: ASSPDRGRRMTEAF

v_call: TRBV28
cdr3_aa: ASSRDTYSNQPQH

v_call: TRBV4-1
cdr3_aa: ASSQKRLAGFYNEQF

v_call: TRBV29-1
cdr3_aa: SVAQRNTEAF

v_call: TRBV7-8
cdr3_aa: ASSLGLDTQY

v_call: TRBV19
cdr3_aa: ASSWTGDTGELF

v_call: TRBV27
cdr3_aa: ASGIYEQY

v_call: TRBV15
cdr3_aa: ATSRLPRGGRGEKLF

v_call: TRBV6-5
cdr3_aa: ASSSRGDYEAF

v_call: TRBV5-5
cdr3_aa: ASSQGGTGETQY

v_call: TRBV19
cdr3_aa: ASSMLAGGRLVTYNEQF

v_call: TRBV30
cdr3_aa: AWNPEGYGYT

v_call: TRBV7-9
cdr3_aa: ASSSSLVLRSSYNEQF

v_call: TRBV5-3
cdr3_aa: ARSQGKQKNSNQPQH

v_call: TRBV18
cdr3_aa: ASSVGDSETQY